The present T cell receptor (beta chain) was sequenced within a study of T cell clonotyping in hematopoietic cell transplantation. This CDR3 region has 14 residues. With 8 bases removed from V and 6 bases from J, the gap between germline ends came to 20 bases. CDR1 is MNHEY and CDR2 is SMNVEV in the germline V gene (reference sequence). Repertoires were generated with immunoSEQ multiplex PCR, while TCRdb's copy carries only in-frame clones and drops some. The sample holds about 7,000 clones, around 87% seen once. The count of this clone is one. The sequenced sample was PBMCs, obtained 100 days after allogeneic stem cell transplant. J is TRBJ2-7 and V is TRBV27; TRBD1 or TRBD2 may be the D gene (5 bases each). The sequence derives from a male patient in his fifties who had an allogeneic stem cell transplant from a related donor, so the T cells may come from the graft donor. Some clones in this sample may be carry-over from other donors' samples. In nucleotides, the CDR3 is TGTGCCAGCGGAGCCGGGACCGGGGCGAGCGAGCAGTACTTC. Translation: CASGAGTGASEQYF.